This TCR beta chain comes out of a study of CD8 T cells in ankylosing spondylitis. Study-wide results and caveats: There were earlier reports of some motif variants in reactive arthritis synovial fluid and blood. What seemed typical of ankylosing spondylitis blood was a TCR beta motif built from about eight highly homologous variants. Reportedly, disease-linked clones are significantly enriched in ankylosing spondylitis patients' matched synovial fluid.

Notes on this clonotype: Antigen specificity is unknown.

In TCRdb, the 5' RACE reads were re-called with MiXCR into one record per CDR3 protein. The profile shows around 770,000 distinct CDR3 sequences, roughly 12% of them singletons. CDR3 length equals 14 residues. CDR1 DFQATT and CDR2 SNEGSKA come from the germline V gene (reference sequence). V lost 7 bases and J 1 base, leaving 13 bases between the germline ends. This chain links TRBV20-1 with TRBJ2-2; perhaps TRBD1 as D (5 bases). The clonotype comes from a male donor with ankylosing spondylitis. Sequenced material: blood, either unsorted or a sorted T cell fraction (not recorded which). The CDR3 bases are TGCAGTGGTTCCCCAGGGTGGAACACCGGGGAGCTGTTTTTT. Translated, it gives CSGSPGWNTGELFF.